This T cell receptor (beta chain) was profiled in a study of blood T cell repertoires in COVID-19. Sequencing was performed with immunoSEQ multiplex PCR; in TCRdb, only in-frame clones are kept and a portion is missing. This repertoire shows 250,000 to 300,000 clones, 70% to 90% found once; its top ten account for about 12%. Trimming took off 11 bases at V and 6 bases at J, with 13 bases between the two ends. The CDR3 sequence is 11 residues long. Germline CDR1 reads MNHEY; CDR2 reads SMNVEV (reference sequence). Seattle-derived patients entered the study during active infection and were followed longitudinally.

The sequence was collected from a woman in her sixties or seventies with COVID-19, enrolled during active disease. The sequencing input was peripheral blood. V gene TRBV27 combines with J gene TRBJ1-1; no clear D. CDR3 sequence (DNA): TGTGCCTCGCCGGGAGGTTCTGAAGCTTTCTTT. This encodes CASPGGSEAFF.